One and the same sample provided the 28 T cell receptor beta chains below, sequenced in a study of T cells in Graves' hyperthyroidism and ophthalmopathy. Amplified TCR beta CDR3 regions derived from RNA transcripts. HTBI primers were used for first-round RT-PCR of the TCR CDR3. TCRdb reprocessed the multiplex PCR reads via MiXCR and lists one record per CDR3 protein. Of 350,000 to 400,000 distinct CDR3 sequences listed, approximately 13% are singletons. The sequenced sample was blood. Receptor source: a woman aged 55-75 years with Graves' hyperthyroidism.

This clonotype was picked up many times. The chain employs TRBV20-1 and TRBJ2-7; 7 positions match TRBD2. V shed 6 bases, J shed 0 bases, and the junction held 8 bases outside the gene matches. The CDR3 runs to 14 residues. CDR1 is DFQATT, CDR2 SNEGSKA, per germline (reference sequence). The CDR3 coding sequence is TGCAGTGCACTTAAGCGGGAAAGCTCCTACGAGCAGTACTTC. As protein: CSALKRESSYEQYF.

This chain uses TRBV27 with TRBJ1-5; 9 positions match TRBD1. The CDR3 totals 15 residues. CDR1 is MNHEY, CDR2 SMNVEV, per germline (reference sequence). Unmatched junction bases numbered 5, after V lost 5 bases and J lost 3 bases. CDR3 sequence (DNA): TGTGCCAGCAGTCCCGGGACAGGGAACAATCAGCCCCAGCATTTT. Amino acid sequence: CASSPGTGNNQPQHF.

The chain links TRBV5-1 to TRBJ1-4; D possibly corresponds to TRBD1 (5 bases). V was shortened by 4 bases and J by 5 bases, with 12 bases between the two germline ends. The CDR3 totals 14 residues. Germline loops: CDR1 SGHRS, CDR2 YFSETQ. The CDR3 DNA reads TGCGCCAGCAGCAGTGGGACTTCAAATGAAAAACTGTTTTTT. Encoded protein: CASSSGTSNEKLFF.

This clonotype appeared many times. The chain uses TRBV6-1 and TRBJ2-7; either TRBD1 or TRBD2 may supply D (6 bases each). V was pared by 2 bases and J by 0 bases, with 11 bases between. The CDR3 is made up of 15 amino acids. Germline CDR1 MNHNS, CDR2 SASEGT. The CDR3 reads CASSETGRSSYEQYF. The DNA of the CDR3 is TGTGCCAGCAGTGAAACAGGGAGGAGCTCCTACGAGCAGTACTTC.

This clonotype was found a few times. This sequence joins TRBV6-1 and TRBJ1-4; D possibly corresponds to TRBD1 (5 bases). V lost 5 bases, J lost 4 bases, and 17 bases lay in between. Germline lookup yields CDR1 MNHNS and CDR2 SASEGT. This CDR3 has 16 residues. CDR3 nucleotides: TGTGCCAGCAGTCCGGGTTTACAGGCCTTTAATGAAAAACTGTTTTTT. Translation gives CASSPGLQAFNEKLFF.

This clonotype has at least ten counts. This chain uses TRBV7-9 with TRBJ2-1, with 11 positions matching TRBD2. The CDR3 loop spans 15 amino acids. Unmatched junction bases numbered 5, after V lost 0 bases and J lost 10 bases. From germline, CDR1 is SEHNR and CDR2 FQNEAQ (reference sequence). In DNA form, the CDR3 reads TGTGCCAGCAGCTTAGCCTCCGGGACTAGCGGCGAGCAGTTCTTC. It yields the protein CASSLASGTSGEQFF.

This clonotype was detected ten times or more. The chain uses TRBV18 and TRBJ2-5; D gene unclear. Germline V gene lookup returns CDR1 KGHSH and CDR2 LQKENI. The CDR3 has 12 amino acids. V gave up 2 bases and J gave up 3 bases, with 4 bases separating them. The CDR3 region is CASSPTEETQYF. The CDR3 DNA follows: TGTGCCAGCTCACCAACGGAAGAGACCCAGTACTTC. The whole variable domain, filled in from reference TRBV18 and TRBJ2-5, reads NAGVMQNPRHLVRRRGQEARLRCSPMKGHSHVYWYRQLPEEGLKFMVYLQKENIIDESGMPKERFSAEFPKEGPSILRIQQVVRGDSAAYFCASSPTEETQYFGPGTRLLVL.

In this sample, this clonotype turned up many times. The chain recombines TRBV30 with TRBJ2-2; D gene ambiguous. The CDR3 runs to 14 residues. The germline V gene has CDR1 GTSNPN and CDR2 SVGIG (reference sequence). V was pared by 2 bases and J by 5 bases, with 12 bases between. As DNA, the CDR3 is TGTGCCTGGAGTAAGCTAGAGTGGACCGGGGAGCTGTTTTTT. This translates into CAWSKLEWTGELFF.

This clonotype was detected ten times or more. V usage is TRBV20-1 and J usage is TRBJ2-3; 10 bases map to TRBD2. With V trimmed by 0 bases and J by 3 bases, 9 bases remained unmatched. Germline CDR1 DFQATT, CDR2 SNEGSKA (reference sequence). CDR3 length: 17 amino acids. This CDR3 reads CSARDGVAGGETDTQYF. Written as DNA, the CDR3 is TGCAGTGCTAGAGATGGGGTAGCGGGAGGAGAAACAGATACGCAGTATTTT.

This clonotype was recorded many times. The chain is built from TRBV28 and TRBJ1-5; 7 positions agree with TRBD1. Looked up from germline, CDR1 is MDHEN and CDR2 is SYDVKM. V gave up 7 bases and J gave up 6 bases; unmatched junction bases: 9. This CDR3 has 14 amino acids. CDR3 amino acids: CASNGQGVRQPQHF. The CDR3 DNA follows: TGTGCCAGCAACGGGCAGGGGGTACGTCAGCCCCAGCATTTT. Combining the CDR3 with reference TRBV28 and TRBJ1-5 gives the whole variable domain DVKVTQSSRYLVKRTGEKVFLECVQDMDHENMFWYRQDPGLGLRLIYFSYDVKMKEKGDIPEGYSVSREKKERFSLILESASTNQTSMYLCASNGQGVRQPQHFGDGTRLSIL.

At least ten counts were recorded for this clonotype. The chain uses TRBV7-6 and TRBJ2-5; D is perhaps TRBD2 (6 bases). V shed 4 bases and J shed 0 bases, with 12 bases lying between them. The CDR3 has 15 amino acids. Germline V CDR1 and CDR2: SGHVS, FNYEAQ. The CDR3 coding sequence is TGTGCCAGCAGCTGGGACTTCATGTACCAAGAGACCCAGTACTTC. Encoded protein: CASSWDFMYQETQYF.

This clonotype was observed a handful of times. The chain has TRBV7-9 and TRBJ2-3; D perhaps matches TRBD2 (5 bases). Germline-derived CDR1 and CDR2 are SEHNR and FQNEAQ (reference sequence). V was pared by 2 bases and J by 1 base, with 13 bases between. This CDR3 spans 16 amino acids. The CDR3 sequence is CASSLFMDSGTDTQYF. For the CDR3, the DNA is TGTGCCAGCAGCTTATTTATGGATAGCGGCACAGATACGCAGTATTTT.

This clonotype showed up many times. The chain employs TRBV18 and TRBJ2-5; D is possibly TRBD1 (6 bases). The CDR3 totals 15 residues. Germline CDR1 is KGHSH and CDR2 is LQKENI. The V end was cut by 2 bases, the J end by 2 bases, with 12 bases between. CDR3 amino acids: CASSPYPDRQETQYF. The CDR3 DNA is TGTGCCAGCTCACCATACCCGGACAGACAAGAGACCCAGTACTTC.

This clonotype appeared a few times. Here the CDR3 reads CASSHKGTSGRAYEQYF. The DNA for the CDR3 is TGTGCCAGCAGCCATAAAGGGACTAGCGGGAGGGCCTACGAGCAGTACTTC. The chain carries TRBV14 and TRBJ2-7; 16 positions match TRBD2. CDR3 size: 17 residues. V lost 3 bases and J lost 2; bases outside the gene matches: 4. Germline loops: CDR1 SGHDN, CDR2 FVKESK.

The table lists this clonotype with many counts. This chain links TRBV18 with TRBJ1-1; TRBD1 matches at 7 bases. The germline V gene has CDR1 KGHSH and CDR2 LQKENI. The V gene end was trimmed by 4 bases and the J gene end by 6 bases; junction bases not matched to a gene: 17. This CDR3 is 17 amino acids long. CDR3 protein: CASSLSSRQGSFPEAFF. For the CDR3, the DNA is TGTGCCAGCTCACTCTCTTCACGACAGGGAAGCTTTCCTGAAGCTTTCTTT.

Turning to this clonotype: This sequence may be a read error, since a much larger clone differs from it by one base. The rearrangement links TRBV19 to TRBJ1-1, with D possibly TRBD1 on 6 matching bases. CDR3 length equals 17 residues. The germline V gene has CDR1 LNHDA and CDR2 SQIVND (reference sequence). The CDR3 is CTSTAVLGGKGVTEAFF. DNA of the CDR3: TGTACCAGTACCGCTGTTTTGGGGGGCAAAGGCGTGACTGAAGCTTTCTTT. Drawing the rest from reference TRBV19 and TRBJ1-1, the complete variable domain is DGGITQSPKYLFRKEGQNVTLSCEQNLNHDAMYWYRQDPGQGLRLIYYSQIVNDFQKGDIAEGYSVSREKKESFPLTVTSAQKNPTAFYLCTSTAVLGGKGVTEAFFGQGTRLTVV.

J is TRBJ2-1 and V is TRBV10-3; TRBD2 might be the D (6 bases). The germline V gene has CDR1 ENHRY and CDR2 SYGVKD. The CDR3 contains 16 residues. The ends were cut back, 4 bases at V and 2 bases at J, with 15 bases in the middle. CDR3 coding DNA: TGTGCCATCAGTGGGGGGGAGGAAAAGCCCTACAATGAGCAGTTCTTC. Translation: CAISGGEEKPYNEQFF.

This clonotype was picked up many times. This chain connects TRBV11-3 to TRBJ2-1, with a tentative D call TRBD2 (5 bases). Trimming removed 0 bases from V and 9 bases from J, with 12 bases in between. Germline-derived CDR1 and CDR2 are SGHNT and YENEEA. The CDR3 has 14 amino acids. As DNA, the CDR3 is TGTGCCAGCAGCTTAGAAAGAGTCCTAGCTGAGCAGTTCTTC. Translated: CASSLERVLAEQFF. Looking up the rest from reference TRBV11-3 and TRBJ2-1 gives the full variable domain: EAGVVQSPRYKIIEKKQPVAFWCNPISGHNTLYWYLQNLGQGPELLIRYENEEAVDDSQLPKDRFSAERLKGVDSTLKIQPAELGDSAVYLCASSLERVLAEQFFGPGTRLTVL.

This clonotype was picked up a small number of times. The chain uses TRBV19 and TRBJ2-7, with TRBD1 matching over 9 bases. V was clipped by 5 bases and J by 3 bases; unmatched bases: 14. The CDR3 is 17 residues long. CDR1 and CDR2 from the germline V gene are LNHDA and SQIVND (reference sequence). The CDR3, as DNA: TGTGCCAGTAGTGTAGGGGGGCCGGGACAGGGAGTCTACGAGCAGTACTTC. Protein product: CASSVGGPGQGVYEQYF.

This clonotype was seen many times. CDR3 sequence reads: CASSLAQGHIQYF. Written as DNA, the CDR3 is TGTGCCAGCAGCTTAGCGCAGGGACACATTCAGTACTTC. The rearrangement joins TRBV7-9 to TRBJ2-4; D is perhaps TRBD1 or TRBD2 (5 bases each). The CDR3 runs to 13 residues. Germline values: CDR1 SEHNR, CDR2 FQNEAQ (reference sequence). V lost 0 bases and J 8 bases, leaving 8 bases between the germline ends. Combining the CDR3 with reference TRBV7-9 and TRBJ2-4 gives the whole variable domain DTGVSQNPRHKITKRGQNVTFRCDPISEHNRLYWYRQTLGQGPEFLTYFQNEAQLEKSRLLSDRFSAERPKGSFSTLEIQRTEQGDSAMYLCASSLAQGHIQYFGAGTRLSVL.

To note about this clonotype: The junction departs from the called germline gene at one end, perhaps through a read error. V usage is TRBV24-1 and J usage is TRBJ1-2; 7 bases align to TRBD1. Germline V gene sequence: CDR1 KGHDR, CDR2 SFDVKD. CDR3 length: 14 residues. The CDR3 region has the DNA TGTGCCGCCAGTGATCGGGACAGCTACTATGGCTACACCTTC. Its protein product is CAASDRDSYYGYTF.

This clonotype was recorded at least ten times. The V call is TRBV5-1, the J call TRBJ2-2; 12 nucleotides line up with TRBD2. The V gene end was trimmed by 4 bases and the J gene end by 2 bases; junction bases not matched to a gene: 9. CDR1 is SGHRS and CDR2 is YFSETQ in the germline V gene. This CDR3 contains 18 residues. CDR3 sequence (DNA): TGCGCCAGCAGCGCCCTAGGTGGACTAGCGGGAAACACCGGGGAGCTGTTTTTT. As protein: CASSALGGLAGNTGELFF.

The sample holds many counts of this clonotype. The chain uses TRBV6-6 and TRBJ2-5, with 7 bases that match TRBD1. The CDR3 is 17 residues long. V dropped 2 bases and J dropped 4; count of bases not matched to a gene: 13. Germline CDR1 MNHNY, CDR2 SVGAGI (reference sequence). In nucleotides, the CDR3 is TGTGCCAGCAGTTACCTCCAGGGGGTAAGATTAGGAGAGACCCAGTACTTC. It specifies CASSYLQGVRLGETQYF.

This clonotype was counted at least ten times. The rearrangement joins TRBV29-1 to TRBJ1-1; D is possibly TRBD1 (6 bases). CDR1 and CDR2 from the germline V gene are SQVTM and ANQGSEA. This CDR3 is 14 amino acids long. V was cut by 6 bases and J by 1 base, with 15 bases left in between. The CDR3 coding sequence is TGCAGCGTCAAACGAGGGGGGACGAACACTGAAGCTTTCTTT. Its translation: CSVKRGGTNTEAFF.

The sample holds a few counts of this clonotype. The chain links TRBV25-1 to TRBJ1-3; D remains ambiguous. Trimming took off 2 bases at V and 2 bases at J, with 10 bases between the two ends. CDR3 length equals 15 residues. The germline gives CDR1 MGHDK, CDR2 SYGVNS. The CDR3 coding sequence is TGTGCCAGCAGTGAAGGTCAAGGGCCTGGAAACACCATATATTTT. This codes for CASSEGQGPGNTIYF.

This clonotype has a count of ten or more. The genes are TRBV28 and TRBJ2-7; 10 nucleotides agree with TRBD1. Looked up from germline, CDR1 is MDHEN and CDR2 is SYDVKM. The length of the CDR3 is 14 residues. V lost 4 bases and J lost 5; bases outside the gene matches: 5. The CDR3 DNA reads TGTGCCAGCAGTTCTCCTGGGACAGGGGACGAGCAGTACTTC. This translates into CASSSPGTGDEQYF.

This chain joins TRBV18 and TRBJ2-7; TRBD1 matches at 9 bases. CDR3 length: 15 residues. After removal of 3 bases from V and 6 bases from J, the junction contained 9 bases not matched to a gene. The germline V gene has CDR1 KGHSH and CDR2 LQKENI. DNA of the CDR3: TGTGCCAGCTCACCCCCCGGGACAGGGTCTGTCGAGCAGTACTTC. Its translation is CASSPPGTGSVEQYF.

The rearrangement uses TRBV5-1 and TRBJ1-1, with 11 bases that match TRBD1. Per the germline V gene, CDR1 is SGHRS and CDR2 is YFSETQ. The CDR3 length is 16 residues. The V segment lost 0 bases and the J segment 4 bases; nucleotides outside the gene matches: 5. The CDR3 sequence: CASSLAAGQGGTEAFF. In DNA form, the CDR3 reads TGCGCCAGCAGCTTGGCAGCGGGACAGGGGGGCACTGAAGCTTTCTTT.